The source of this T cell receptor beta chain is a study of glioma-infiltrating T cells after dendritic cell vaccination. Across the whole study: Autologous tumor lysate was loaded overnight onto monocyte-derived dendritic cells grown seven days with IL-4 and GM-CSF. Notes on the study in general: Higher pretreatment TIL content predicted longer progression-free time and survival.

With 2 bases removed from V and 5 bases from J, the gap between germline ends came to 12 bases. The length of the CDR3 is 15 residues. From germline, CDR1 is MGHDK and CDR2 SYGVNS. As concerns this clone: What it binds is unknown.

The immunoSEQ assay amplified TCRB CDR3 from up to roughly 2 ug DNA. This table comes from immunoSEQ multiplex PCR, and its TCRdb copy is limited to in-frame clones, with some not included. This table has 25,000 to 35,000 clones, 85% to 95% appearing once. Isocitrate dehydrogenase mutation was absent in all glioblastoma patients. Here the sequenced sample was blood, taken before dendritic cell vaccination. V is TRBV25-1 and J is TRBJ1-4; possibly TRBD1 for D (6 bases). The receptor's source is a human donor with glioblastoma. CDR3: CASSEPRDINEKLFF. In DNA form, the CDR3 reads TGTGCCAGCAGTGAACCTAGGGACATAAATGAAAAACTGTTTTTT.